This TCR beta chain was retrieved from a study of CD8 T cells in Susac syndrome. For this clonotype: The target antigen is unknown.

RNA amounts of roughly 0.5 to 1 ug underwent reverse transcription with random hexamers. TCR beta CDR3 was amplified by immunoSEQ multiplex PCR. This amplification extended across 54 Vbeta and 13 Jbeta segments. TCRdb independently ran MiXCR on the immunoSEQ multiplex PCR reads; one entry per CDR3 protein. The repertoire holds roughly 180,000 distinct CDR3 sequences, with approximately 93% as singletons. TCR beta sequences were obtained from blood CD8+ and CD4+ T cells. Purification of the CD8+ and CD4+ T cells relied on negative isolation, and TEMRA cells underwent FACS enrichment. Findings and limits, study-wide: The study conceded that relatively few individuals underwent its TCR sequencing and HLA analysis.

Germline CDR1 is SGHTA and CDR2 is FQGTGA. V lost 2 bases and J 3 bases, leaving 7 bases between the germline ends. The CDR3 loop spans 13 amino acids. The source is a human donor with multiple sclerosis. This chain joins TRBV7-3 and TRBJ1-1; unclear D gene. Sequencing used CD4+ T cells from PBMCs. The CDR3 DNA reads as TGTGCCAGCAGCTTACTGGTCGACACTGAAGCTTTCTTT. It encodes CASSLLVDTEAFF.